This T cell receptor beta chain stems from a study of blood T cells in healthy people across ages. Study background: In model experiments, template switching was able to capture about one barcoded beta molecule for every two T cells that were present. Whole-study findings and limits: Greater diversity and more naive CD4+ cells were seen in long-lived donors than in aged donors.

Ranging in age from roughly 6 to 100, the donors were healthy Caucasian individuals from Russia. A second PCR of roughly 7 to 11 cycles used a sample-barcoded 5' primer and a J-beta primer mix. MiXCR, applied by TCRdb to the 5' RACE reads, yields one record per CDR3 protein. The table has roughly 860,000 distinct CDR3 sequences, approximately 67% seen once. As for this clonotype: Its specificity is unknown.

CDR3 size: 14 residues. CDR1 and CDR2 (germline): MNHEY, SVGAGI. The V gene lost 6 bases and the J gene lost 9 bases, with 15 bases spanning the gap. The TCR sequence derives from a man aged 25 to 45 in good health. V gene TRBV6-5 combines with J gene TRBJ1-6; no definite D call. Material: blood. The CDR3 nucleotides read TGTGCCAGCAGCATAGGGTGGCGCGGTTCACCCCTCCACTTT. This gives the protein CASSIGWRGSPLHF.